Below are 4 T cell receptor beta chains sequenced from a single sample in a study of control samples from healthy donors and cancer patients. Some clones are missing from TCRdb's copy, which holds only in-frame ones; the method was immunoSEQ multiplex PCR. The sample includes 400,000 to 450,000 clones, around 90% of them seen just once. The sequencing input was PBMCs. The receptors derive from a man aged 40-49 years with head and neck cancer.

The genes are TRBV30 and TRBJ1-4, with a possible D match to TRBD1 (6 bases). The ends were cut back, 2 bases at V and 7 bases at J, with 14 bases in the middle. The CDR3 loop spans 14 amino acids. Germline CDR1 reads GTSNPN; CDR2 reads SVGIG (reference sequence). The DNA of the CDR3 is TGTGCCTGGAGTCTGAAGACAGGCGGTGAAAAACTGTTTTTT. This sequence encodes CAWSLKTGGEKLFF.

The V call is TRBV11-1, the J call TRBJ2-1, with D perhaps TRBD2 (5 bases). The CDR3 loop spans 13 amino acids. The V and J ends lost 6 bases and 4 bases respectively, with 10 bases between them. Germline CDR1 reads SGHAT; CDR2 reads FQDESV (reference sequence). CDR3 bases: TGTGCCAGCAGACTAGAGGATTACAATGAGCAGTTCTTC. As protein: CASRLEDYNEQFF.

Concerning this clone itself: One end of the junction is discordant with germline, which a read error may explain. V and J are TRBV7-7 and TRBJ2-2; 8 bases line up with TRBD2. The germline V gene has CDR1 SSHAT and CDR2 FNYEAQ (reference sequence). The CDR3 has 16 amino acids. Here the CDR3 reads CASSFSTSAGTGELFF. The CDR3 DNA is TGTGCTAGCAGCTTCTCGACTAGCGCGGGCACCGGGGAGCTGTTTTTT.

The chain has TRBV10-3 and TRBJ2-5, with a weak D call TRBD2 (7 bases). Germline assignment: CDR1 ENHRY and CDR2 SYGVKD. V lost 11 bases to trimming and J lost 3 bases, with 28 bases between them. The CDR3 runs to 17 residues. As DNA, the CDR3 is TGTGCCTCGATGGCGGGGAGAGGTGGGGGGGCGGAAGAGACCCAGTACTTC. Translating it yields CASMAGRGGGAEETQYF.